This TCR beta chain appears in the sequencing data of a study of blood T cell repertoires in COVID-19. On the study more broadly: The samples span acute and convalescent COVID-19 from the United States, Italy and Spain.

The table lists this clone with a few counts. V was trimmed by 5 bases and J by 0 bases, leaving 8 bases between them. Germline-derived CDR1 and CDR2 are SGHVS and FQNEAQ. This CDR3 spans 14 amino acids. Produced via immunoSEQ multiplex PCR; TCRdb's table is partial and in-frame only. Counted here are about 130,000 clones, 55% to 75% occurring once; the ten biggest clones make up 1.9%. The V and J genes are TRBV7-8 and TRBJ1-5; D gene unclear. The receptor was isolated from a woman between 65 and 79 years old with acute or convalescent COVID-19. The specimen sequenced was peripheral blood. DNA for the CDR3: TGTGCCAGCAGCCCCCGTCTTAGCAATCAGCCCCAGCATTTT. Encoded protein: CASSPRLSNQPQHF.